What follows is one T cell receptor (beta chain) and its context. What it binds is not known. This sample is part of a study of T cell responses to AZD1222 COVID-19 vaccine. Findings and caveats of the study: Clonal diversity was possibly underestimated; the donors were predominantly white British and more often female. Repertoire sampling occurred only after the peak T cell response. Two AZD1222 doses significantly raised spike-specific TCR breadth and depth over controls.

V was trimmed by 4 bases and J by 7 bases, leaving 15 bases between them. This CDR3 spans 14 amino acids. Germline V gene lookup returns CDR1 SGHDT and CDR2 YYEEEE. Sequenced by immunoSEQ multiplex PCR; TCRdb stores in-frame clones only, minus some. The sample lists 150,000 or so clones; 90% to 95% were seen once. Material: peripheral blood, obtained on day 0 of MenACWY control vaccination. The V call is TRBV5-6, the J call TRBJ1-5, with D possibly being TRBD1 (5 bases). This TCR derives from an adult in good health. CDR3 in DNA: TGTGCCAGCAGCCGACGGTCGGGGGTACAGCCCCAGCATTTT. This gives the protein CASSRRSGVQPQHF.